This TCR beta chain was found in a study of T cells in Graves' hyperthyroidism and ophthalmopathy. Using RNA transcripts as the source, TCR beta CDR3 regions were amplified. HTBI primers drove first-round RT-PCR of the TCR CDR3. TCRdb itself ran the multiplex PCR reads through MiXCR, one entry per CDR3 protein. The sample lists around 370,000 distinct CDR3 sequences; under 20% were seen once. CDR1 and CDR2 (germline): MNHEY, SVGEGT. V shed 5 bases and J 7 bases; nucleotides not matched to a gene: 8. The CDR3 spans 15 residues. The chain links TRBV6-2 or TRBV6-3 to TRBJ2-1; 10 nucleotides align to TRBD2. This clonotype originated in a man between 18 and 29 years old with Graves' ophthalmopathy. The sequencing input was blood. The chain's CDR3 is CASSPERGGWNEQFF. The CDR3 bases are TGTGCCAGCAGTCCAGAGCGGGGGGGTTGGAATGAGCAGTTCTTC.